The 7 T cell receptor beta chains in this list originate from one sample, sequenced in a study of CD8 T cells in ankylosing spondylitis. Each CDR3 protein is one row after TCRdb ran MiXCR on the 5' RACE reads. The table records some 130,000 distinct CDR3 sequences, roughly 8.8% of them present only once. The sample taken for sequencing was synovial fluid, either unsorted or a sorted T cell fraction (not recorded which). The receptors stem from a male donor with ankylosing spondylitis.

This clonotype has a handful of counts. V and J are TRBV20-1 and TRBJ2-7; the match to TRBD1 covers 7 bases. The CDR3 is 13 amino acids. J was trimmed by 3 bases and V by 5 bases; bases with no gene match: 7. The V gene's germline CDR1 is DFQATT and CDR2 SNEGSKA (reference sequence). The CDR3 DNA is TGCAGTGCTCCCGGACAGGCCCGCTACGAGCAGTACTTC. Amino acid sequence: CSAPGQARYEQYF.

This chain uses TRBV20-1 with TRBJ1-2, with D unclear. Germline V gene data show CDR1 as DFQATT and CDR2 as SNEGSKA (reference sequence). Between the trimmed V and J ends, which lost 1 base and 4 bases, there was a span of 7 bases. The CDR3 contains 12 residues. CDR3 in amino acids: CSARGHFYGYTF. The CDR3 DNA reads TGCAGTGCTAGAGGGCACTTCTATGGCTACACCTTC.

This rearrangement joins TRBV6-2 or TRBV6-3 to TRBJ2-3, with TRBD2 identical over 11 bases. The ends lost 6 bases at V and 4 bases at J; junction bases unmatched: 3. The CDR3 length is 14 residues. Germline V gene sequence: CDR1 MNHEY, CDR2 SVGEGT. The CDR3 is CASSRTSGPDTQYF. The CDR3, as DNA: TGTGCCAGCAGCCGGACTAGCGGGCCAGATACGCAGTATTTT.

The chain combines TRBV7-2 with TRBJ2-7, with D perhaps being TRBD1 or TRBD2 (5 bases each). From germline, CDR1 is SGHTA and CDR2 FQGNSA. The V end was cut by 2 bases, the J end by 4 bases, with 18 bases between. The CDR3 consists of 16 residues. The CDR3 sequence: CASSLRGVPPRYEQYF. In nucleotides, the CDR3 is TGTGCCAGCAGCTTAAGGGGAGTTCCACCTAGGTACGAGCAGTACTTC. Combining the CDR3 with reference TRBV7-2 and TRBJ2-7 gives the whole variable domain GAGVSQSPSNKVTEKGKDVELRCDPISGHTALYWYRQSLGQGLEFLIYFQGNSAPDKSGLPSDRFSAERTGGSVSTLTIQRTQQEDSAVYLCASSLRGVPPRYEQYFGPGTRLTVT.

In this sample, this clonotype turned up a few times. V is TRBV7-8 and J is TRBJ2-7, with 10 bases fitting TRBD1. Germline values: CDR1 SGHVS, CDR2 FQNEAQ. Trimming took 1 base from V and 6 from J; bases not matched to a gene: 6. This CDR3 has 15 amino acids. The CDR3 region is CASSLVRDRGIEQYF. CDR3 sequence (DNA): TGTGCCAGCAGCTTAGTTCGGGACAGGGGTATCGAGCAGTACTTC.

This clonotype was counted only a few times. The J gene is TRBJ1-1, the V gene TRBV20-1; TRBD1 matches 8 bases. CDR1 DFQATT and CDR2 SNEGSKA come from the germline V gene (reference sequence). The V gene end was trimmed by 6 bases and the J gene end by 4 bases; junction bases not matched to a gene: 16. The CDR3 totals 16 residues. CDR3 coding DNA: TGCAGTGCAACCAGATCCCCAGGGGGCCGGACCACTGAAGCTTTCTTT. It codes for CSATRSPGGRTTEAFF.

This clonotype appeared many times. The V gene is TRBV7-9, the J gene TRBJ1-5; tentatively, D is TRBD1 (6 bases). V lost 2 bases and J 3 bases, leaving 17 bases between the germline ends. This CDR3 spans 17 amino acids. CDR1 is SEHNR, CDR2 FQNEAQ, per germline (reference sequence). As DNA, the CDR3 is TGTGCCAGCAGCTTATCCTTACAGGGTACCTACAATCAGCCCCAGCATTTT. The encoded protein is CASSLSLQGTYNQPQHF.